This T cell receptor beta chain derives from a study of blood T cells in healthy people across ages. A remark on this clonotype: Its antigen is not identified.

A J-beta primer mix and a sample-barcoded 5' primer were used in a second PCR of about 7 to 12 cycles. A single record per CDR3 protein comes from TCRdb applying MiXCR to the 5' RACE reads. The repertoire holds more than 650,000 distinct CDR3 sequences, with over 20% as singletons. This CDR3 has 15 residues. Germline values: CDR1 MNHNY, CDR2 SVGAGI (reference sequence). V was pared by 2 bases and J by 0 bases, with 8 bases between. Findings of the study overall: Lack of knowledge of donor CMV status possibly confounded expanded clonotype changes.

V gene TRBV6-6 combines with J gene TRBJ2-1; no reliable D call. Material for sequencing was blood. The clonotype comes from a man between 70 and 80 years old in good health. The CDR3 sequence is CASSYDQSSYNEQFF. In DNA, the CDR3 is TGTGCCAGCAGTTACGATCAGAGCTCCTACAATGAGCAGTTCTTC.